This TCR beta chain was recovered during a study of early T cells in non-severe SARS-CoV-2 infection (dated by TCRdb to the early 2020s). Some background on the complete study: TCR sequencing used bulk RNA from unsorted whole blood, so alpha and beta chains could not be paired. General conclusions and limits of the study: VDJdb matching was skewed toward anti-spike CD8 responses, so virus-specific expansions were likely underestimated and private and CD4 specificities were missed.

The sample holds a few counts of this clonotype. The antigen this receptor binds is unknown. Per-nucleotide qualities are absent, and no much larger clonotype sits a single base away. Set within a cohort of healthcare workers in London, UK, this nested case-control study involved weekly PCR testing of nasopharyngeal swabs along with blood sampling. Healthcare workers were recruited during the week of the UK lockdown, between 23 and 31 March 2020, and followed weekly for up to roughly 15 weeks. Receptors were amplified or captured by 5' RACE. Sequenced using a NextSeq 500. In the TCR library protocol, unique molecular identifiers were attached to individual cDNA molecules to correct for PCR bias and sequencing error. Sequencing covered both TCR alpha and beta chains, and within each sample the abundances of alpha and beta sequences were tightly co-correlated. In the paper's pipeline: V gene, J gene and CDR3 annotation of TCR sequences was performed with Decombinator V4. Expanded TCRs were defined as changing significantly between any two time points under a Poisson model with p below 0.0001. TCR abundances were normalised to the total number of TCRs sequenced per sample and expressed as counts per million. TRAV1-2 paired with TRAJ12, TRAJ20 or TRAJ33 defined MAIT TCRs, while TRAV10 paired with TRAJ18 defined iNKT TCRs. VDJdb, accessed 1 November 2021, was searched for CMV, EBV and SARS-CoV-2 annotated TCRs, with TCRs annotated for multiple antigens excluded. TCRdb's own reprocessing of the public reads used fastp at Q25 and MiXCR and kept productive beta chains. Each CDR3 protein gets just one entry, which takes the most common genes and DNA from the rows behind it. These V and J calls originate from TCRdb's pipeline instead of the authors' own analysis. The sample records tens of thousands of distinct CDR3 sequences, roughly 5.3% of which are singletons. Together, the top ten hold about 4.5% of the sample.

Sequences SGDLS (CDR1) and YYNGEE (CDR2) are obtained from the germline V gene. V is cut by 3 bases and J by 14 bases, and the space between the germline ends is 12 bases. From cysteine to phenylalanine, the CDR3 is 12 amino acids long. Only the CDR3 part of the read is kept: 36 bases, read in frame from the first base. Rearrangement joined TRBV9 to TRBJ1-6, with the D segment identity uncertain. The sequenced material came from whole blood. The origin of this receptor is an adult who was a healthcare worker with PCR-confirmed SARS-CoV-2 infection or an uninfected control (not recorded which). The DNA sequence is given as TGTGCCAGCAGCGGAGTGAAGTCGGCCCTCCACTTT. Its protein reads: CASSGVKSALHF.